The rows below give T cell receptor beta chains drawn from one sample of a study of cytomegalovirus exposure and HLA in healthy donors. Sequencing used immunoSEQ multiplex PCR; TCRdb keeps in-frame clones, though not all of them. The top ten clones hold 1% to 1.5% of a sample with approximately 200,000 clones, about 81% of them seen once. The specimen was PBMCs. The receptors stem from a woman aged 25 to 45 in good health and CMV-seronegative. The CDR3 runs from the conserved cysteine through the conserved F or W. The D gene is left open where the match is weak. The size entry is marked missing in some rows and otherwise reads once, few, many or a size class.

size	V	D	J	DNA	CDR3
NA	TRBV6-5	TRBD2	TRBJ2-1	TGTGCCAGCAGTTCGATAGCGGGAGGGCCAAATGAGCAGTTCTTC	CASSSIAGGPNEQFF
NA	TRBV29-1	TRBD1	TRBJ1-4	TGCAGCGTGCGACAGGGGGCTTATGAAAAACTGTTTTTT	CSVRQGAYEKLFF
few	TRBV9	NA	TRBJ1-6	TGTGCCAGCAGCGTATCAGGGATCAATTCACCCCTCCACTTT	CASSVSGINSPLHF
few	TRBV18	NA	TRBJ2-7	TGTGCCAGCTCACCGAATCCCAGGGGGGCCCCCTACGAGCAGTACTTC	CASSPNPRGAPYEQYF
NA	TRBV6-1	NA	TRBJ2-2	TGTGCCAGCATTCTCGAGGAGGACACCGGGGAGCTGTTTTTT	CASILEEDTGELFF
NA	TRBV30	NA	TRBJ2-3	TGTGCCTGGGGACTGGGGTGGGCCGGGGGAGATACGCAGTATTTT	CAWGLGWAGGDTQYF
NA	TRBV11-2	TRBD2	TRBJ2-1	TGTGCCAGCCGGACGGGACTAGCGGGAGTACAGGAGCAGTTCTTC	CASRTGLAGVQEQFF
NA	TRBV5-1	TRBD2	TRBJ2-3	TGCGCCAGCAGCTTGGGAGCGGGGGTGACAGATACGCAGTATTTT	CASSLGAGVTDTQYF
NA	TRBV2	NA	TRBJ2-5	TGTGCCAGCAGACCTCAGGGGAACCAAGAGACCCAGTACTTC	CASRPQGNQETQYF
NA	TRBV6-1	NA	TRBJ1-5	TGTGCCAGCAGTGAGCAGCAGCCCCAGCATTTT	CASSEQQPQHF
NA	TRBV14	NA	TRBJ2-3	TGTGCCAGCAGCCTCCGGACGGAGGTTACGCAGTATTTT	CASSLRTEVTQYF
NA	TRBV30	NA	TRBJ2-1	TGTGCCTGGAGTGACGGACGGGGGAGCTCCTACAATGAGCAGTTCTTC	CAWSDGRGSSYNEQFF
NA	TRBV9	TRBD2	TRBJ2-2	TGTGCCAGCTCAACTAGCGGGAGGTTCCCGACGAACACCGGGGAGCTGTTTTTT	CASSTSGRFPTNTGELFF
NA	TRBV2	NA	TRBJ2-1	TGTGCCAGCAGCCGAGACAGGTTCAGCTCCTACAATGAGCAGTTCTTC	CASSRDRFSSYNEQFF
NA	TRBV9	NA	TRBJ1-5	TGTGCCAGCAGCGTAGAGGGGCAGCTAAATCAGCCCCAGCATTTT	CASSVEGQLNQPQHF
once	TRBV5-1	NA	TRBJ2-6	TGCGCCAGCAGCGGAATTTCAAGGAGCTCTGGGGCCAACGTCCTGACTTTC	CASSGISRSSGANVLTF
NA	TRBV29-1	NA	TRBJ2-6	TGCAGCGTTGCTAAAGGACAGTCTGGGGCCAACGTCCTGACTTTC	CSVAKGQSGANVLTF
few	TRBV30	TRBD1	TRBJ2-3	TGTGCCTGGAGCACAGGGACAGGCCGGACAGATACGCAGTATTTT	CAWSTGTGRTDTQYF
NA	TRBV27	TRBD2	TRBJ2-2	TGTGCCAGCAGCGGCGGGACTAGGGGGGAGCTGTTTTTT	CASSGGTRGELFF
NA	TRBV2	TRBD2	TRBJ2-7	TGTGCCAGCAGTGAACCAGCGTCGGCGGGAGGTTACGAGCAGTACTTC	CASSEPASAGGYEQYF
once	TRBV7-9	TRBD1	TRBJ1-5	TGTGCCAGCAGCCCAACTACCTGGACAGGGTCGAGATATCAGCCCCAGCATTTT	CASSPTTWTGSRYQPQHF
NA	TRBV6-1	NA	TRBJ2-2	TGTGCAGTAGGGGTAACAGCCGGGGAGCTGTTTTTT	CAVGVTAGELFF
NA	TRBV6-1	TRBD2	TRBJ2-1	TGTGCCAGCAGTGAAGAATCTAGCGGGGACAATGAGCAGTTCTTC	CASSEESSGDNEQFF
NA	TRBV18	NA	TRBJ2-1	TGTGCCAGCTCACCTAGACAGCTTTCACGCTATGAGCAGTTCTTC	CASSPRQLSRYEQFF
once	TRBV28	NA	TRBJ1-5	TGTGCCAGCAGTTTGGACAGCTCTGATCAGCCCCAGCATTTT	CASSLDSSDQPQHF
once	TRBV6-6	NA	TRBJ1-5	TGTGCCAGCAGTCTCCTGGACAGCTACAATCAGCCCCAGCATTTT	CASSLLDSYNQPQHF
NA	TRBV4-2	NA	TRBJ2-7	TGTGCCAGCAGCCAGATTACTACCTCCTACGAGCAGTACTTC	CASSQITTSYEQYF
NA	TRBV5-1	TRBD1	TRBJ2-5	TGCGCCAGCAGCCTACAGGGGAACCAAGAGACCCAGTACTTC	CASSLQGNQETQYF
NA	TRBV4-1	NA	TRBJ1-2	TGCGCCAGCAGCCTCCCCCGCGAAGAGGGCGGGTATGGCTACACCTTC	CASSLPREEGGYGYTF
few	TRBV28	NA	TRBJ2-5	TGTGCCAGCAGGCTAATGTCACGGGAGACCCAGTACTTC	CASRLMSRETQYF
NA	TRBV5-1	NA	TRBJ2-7	TGCGCCAGCAGCTTACAAGCGGACTTACCCTACGAGCAGTACTTC	CASSLQADLPYEQYF
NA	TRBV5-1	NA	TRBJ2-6	TGCGCCAGCAGCTTGAGCCTCGCCGGGTCTGGGGCCAACGTCCTGACTTTC	CASSLSLAGSGANVLTF
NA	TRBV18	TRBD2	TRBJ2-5	TGTGCCAGCTCACCACGTTCTAGCGGGATCTTTGGGGAGACCCAGTACTTC	CASSPRSSGIFGETQYF
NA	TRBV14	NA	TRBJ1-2	TGTGCCAGCAGCCAAGATTTGCAGGCCTATGGCTACACCTTC	CASSQDLQAYGYTF
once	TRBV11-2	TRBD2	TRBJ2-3	TGTGCCAGCAGCTCCACGGGACTATCACACACAGATACGCAGTATTTT	CASSSTGLSHTDTQYF
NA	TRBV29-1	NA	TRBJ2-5	TGCAGCGGGGCCGGGACTGCTCAAGAGACCCAGTACTTC	CSGAGTAQETQYF
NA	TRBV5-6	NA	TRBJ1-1	TGTGCCAGCAGCTTGAACCCCAGGGTGGACACTGAAGCTTTCTTT	CASSLNPRVDTEAFF
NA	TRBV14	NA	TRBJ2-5	TGTGCCAGCAGCCAAGATCTCGGAGGGACCCAGTACTTC	CASSQDLGGTQYF
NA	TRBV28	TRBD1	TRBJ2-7	TGTGCCAGCAGTCTACAGGGGAAACCCTACGAGCAGTACTTC	CASSLQGKPYEQYF
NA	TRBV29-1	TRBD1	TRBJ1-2	TGCAGCGTCGCCCCGACAGGGGCTAACTATGGCTACACCTTC	CSVAPTGANYGYTF
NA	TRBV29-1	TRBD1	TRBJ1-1	TGCAGCGGGGGGACAGGGAGGACTGAAGCTTTCTTT	CSGGTGRTEAFF
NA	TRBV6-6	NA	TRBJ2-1	TGTGCCAGCAGTTACTCTACAGGTGGGAATGAGCAGTTCTTC	CASSYSTGGNEQFF
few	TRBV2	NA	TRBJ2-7	TGTGCCAGCAGTGATTTTAGTGCCTACGAGCAGTACTTC	CASSDFSAYEQYF
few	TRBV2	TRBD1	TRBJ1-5	TGTGCCAGCAGCCAACAGGGGTATCAGCCCCAGCATTTT	CASSQQGYQPQHF
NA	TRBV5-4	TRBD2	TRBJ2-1	TGTGCCAGCAGCTTTGGCGGGAGGGTAGATGAGCAGTTCTTC	CASSFGGRVDEQFF
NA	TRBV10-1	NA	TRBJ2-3	TGCGCCAGCAGTGATGCGGTTGTCACAGATACGCAGTATTTT	CASSDAVVTDTQYF
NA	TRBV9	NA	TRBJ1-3	TGTGCCAGCAGCCCAGTGAGGGCACCAGCTGGAAACACCATATATTTT	CASSPVRAPAGNTIYF
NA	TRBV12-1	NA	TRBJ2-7	TGTGCCAGCAGCCCCGGGACAGACTTCTACGAGCAGTACTTC	CASSPGTDFYEQYF
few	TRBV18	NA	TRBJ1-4	TGTGCCAGCTCGTACCAGTCGGGGAGGGAAAAACTGTTTTTT	CASSYQSGREKLFF
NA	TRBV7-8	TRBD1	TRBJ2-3	TGTGCCAGCAGCTTCAGGGACAGTCTAACAGATACGCAGTATTTT	CASSFRDSLTDTQYF
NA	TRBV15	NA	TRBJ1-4	TGTGCCACCAGCAGAACCGACAGGGAAAAACTGTTTTTT	CATSRTDREKLFF